This T cell receptor beta chain was observed in a study of CD8 T cells in Susac syndrome. Germline-derived CDR1 and CDR2 are SGHKS and YYEKEE (reference sequence). This CDR3 has 13 residues. The V and J ends lost 6 bases and 8 bases respectively, with 17 bases between them. In blood CD8+ and CD4+ T cells, TCR beta underwent sequencing. Controls were healthy donors (matched for age and sex). FACS was used to enrich TEMRA cells, whereas the CD8+ and CD4+ T cells were obtained by negative isolation. RNA in amounts of roughly 0.5 to 1 ug was reverse transcribed with random hexamers. Multiplex PCR with immunoSEQ amplified the TCR beta CDR3 across 54 Vbeta and 13 Jbeta. TCRdb processed the immunoSEQ multiplex PCR reads anew with MiXCR; each CDR3 protein has one entry. The table includes 120,000 or so distinct CDR3 sequences, 85% to 95% detected once. This clonotype was recorded once.

The chain is built from TRBV5-5 and TRBJ1-2, with TRBD1 as a possible D gene (5 bases). This clonotype was obtained from a human donor in good health. Sequenced material: CD4+ T cells from PBMCs. CDR3 in amino acids: CASTPGGGRGYTF. The CDR3 region has the DNA TGTGCCAGCACCCCTGGGGGGGGTCGGGGCTACACCTTC.